The 10 T cell receptor beta chains below come from one sample, sequenced in a study of blood T cell repertoires in COVID-19. The repertoire was sequenced with immunoSEQ multiplex PCR; TCRdb's copy has only in-frame clones and lacks some. The sample carries about 400,000 clones, approximately 88% recorded once. The sequencing sample was made of PBMCs or T cells enriched from blood (not recorded which). These receptors all stem from a woman in her 40s with acute COVID-19.

J is TRBJ1-2 and V is TRBV5-5; D not resolved. This CDR3 has 14 amino acids. Trimming took 4 bases from V and 3 from J, leaving 13 bases between them. The V gene's germline CDR1 is SGHKS and CDR2 YYEKEE (reference sequence). CDR3 coding DNA: TGTGCCAGCAGCCCCCCGCGGGCGGACTATGGCTACACCTTC. It yields the protein CASSPPRADYGYTF.

With regard to this clone: The same CDR3 also results from other DNA sequences found in this sample. This chain uses TRBV18 with TRBJ1-4; D call uncertain. The CDR3 is 13 residues long. The V gene's germline CDR1 is KGHSH and CDR2 LQKENI. V lost 6 bases to trimming and J lost 5 bases, with 10 bases between them. CDR3 nucleotides: TGTGCCAGCTCCCGGGGTCCCAATGAAAAACTGTTTTTT. It specifies CASSRGPNEKLFF.

This rearrangement joins TRBV7-6 to TRBJ2-1, with D possibly being TRBD2 (6 bases). Looked up from germline, CDR1 is SGHVS and CDR2 is FNYEAQ. The CDR3 loop spans 15 amino acids. Here the CDR3 reads CASGPGASEINEQFF. CDR3 sequence (DNA): TGTGCTAGCGGCCCCGGGGCTAGCGAGATCAATGAGCAGTTCTTC. Looking up the rest from reference TRBV7-6 and TRBJ2-1 gives the full variable domain: GAGVSQSPRYKVTKRGQDVALRCDPISGHVSLYWYRQALGQGPEFLTYFNYEAQQDKSGLPNDRFSAERPEGSISTLTIQRTEQRDSAMYRCASGPGASEINEQFFGPGTRLTVL.

The CDR3 loop is CASSPLPSSGREYGYTF. The CDR3 DNA follows: TGTGCCAGCTCACCTCTCCCAAGCAGCGGGCGGGAATATGGCTACACCTTC. This chain joins TRBV18 and TRBJ1-2; the D is unclear. The CDR3 contains 17 residues. V dropped 3 bases and J dropped 5 bases, with 22 bases sitting between them. From germline, CDR1 is KGHSH and CDR2 LQKENI.

The chain uses TRBV21-1 and TRBJ1-2; the table's TRBD1 call for D was not verified on the DNA. TRBV21-1 is deemed a pseudogene. The CDR3 runs 16 residues. The CDR3 sequence: CASSKVVRGMNYGYTF. The CDR3 DNA is TGTGCCAGCAGCAAAGTTGTCAGGGGGATGAACTATGGCTACACCTTC.

The chain joins TRBV18 to TRBJ2-2, with D perhaps TRBD1 (6 bases). The V gene's germline CDR1 is KGHSH and CDR2 LQKENI. The CDR3 totals 16 residues. V lost 0 bases, J lost 5 bases, and 13 bases lay in between. CDR3 nucleotide sequence: TGTGCCAGCTCACCACCGAACGGCAGGGGAACCGGGGAGCTGTTTTTT. It translates to CASSPPNGRGTGELFF.

J is TRBJ2-7 and V is TRBV7-9, with D unclear. The length of the CDR3 is 11 residues. Germline CDR1 SEHNR, CDR2 FQNEAQ (reference sequence). V was trimmed by 5 bases and J by 3 bases, leaving 5 bases between them. For the CDR3, the DNA is TGTGCCAGCAGCAGCCGCTACGAGCAGTACTTC. As protein: CASSSRYEQYF.

The chain combines TRBV4-2 with TRBJ2-3; 9 nucleotides match TRBD2. Trimming cost V 1 base and J 5 bases; bases outside gene matches: 10. The CDR3 loop spans 17 amino acids. Germline-derived CDR1 and CDR2 are LGHNA and YNFKEQ. DNA of the CDR3: TGTGCCAGCAGCCAAGTATCAGCGGGGGGAGCTGAAGATACGCAGTATTTT. Amino acid sequence: CASSQVSAGGAEDTQYF.

J is TRBJ2-7 and V is TRBV30; the match to TRBD1 covers 8 bases. Germline CDR1 reads GTSNPN; CDR2 reads SVGIG (reference sequence). V lost 3 bases to trimming and J lost 2 bases; unmatched junction nucleotides: 9. The CDR3 is made up of 15 amino acids. The CDR3: CAWSAAGTGTYEQYF. Here the CDR3 DNA reads TGTGCCTGGAGCGCAGCCGGGACAGGAACCTACGAGCAGTACTTC.

The V and J genes are TRBV12-3 or TRBV12-4 and TRBJ2-1; possibly TRBD1 for D (5 bases). The V and J ends lost 6 bases and 10 bases respectively, with 10 bases between them. The CDR3 runs 11 residues. CDR3 DNA sequence: TGTGCCAGCAGCTTGGGGCGGGAGCAGTTCTTC. The encoded protein is CASSLGREQFF.